These 16 T cell receptor beta chains share one sample of origin, sequenced in a study of blood T cell repertoires in COVID-19. TCRdb's table, derived via immunoSEQ multiplex PCR, lists solely in-frame clones and lacks some. The sample contains about 220,000 clones, over 75% of which appear only once. The sequenced sample consisted of peripheral blood. All receptors come from a woman in her 70s with COVID-19, enrolled during active disease.

The CDR3 is CASSPETGQYEQYF. The CDR3 nucleotides read TGTGCCAGCTCACCAGAGACGGGACAATACGAGCAGTACTTC. This rearrangement joins TRBV18 to TRBJ2-7; D perhaps matches TRBD1 (6 bases). Trimming cost V 2 bases and J 4 bases, with 12 bases left between them. This CDR3 has 14 residues. CDR1 KGHSH and CDR2 LQKENI come from the germline V gene. Drawing the rest from reference TRBV18 and TRBJ2-7, the complete variable domain is NAGVMQNPRHLVRRRGQEARLRCSPMKGHSHVYWYRQLPEEGLKFMVYLQKENIIDESGMPKERFSAEFPKEGPSILRIQQVVRGDSAAYFCASSPETGQYEQYFGPGTRLTVT.

This clone was observed once. The CDR3 loop is CAWRESGNTIYF. The CDR3 DNA reads as TGTGCCTGGAGGGAGTCGGGAAACACCATATATTTT. This rearrangement joins TRBV30 to TRBJ1-3; D remains unclear. With 3 bases removed from V and 4 bases from J, the gap between germline ends came to 7 bases. CDR1 is GTSNPN, CDR2 SVGIG, per germline (reference sequence). There are 12 residues in the CDR3. Supplemented by reference TRBV30 and TRBJ1-3, the full variable domain reads SQTIHQWPATLVQPVGSPLSLECTVEGTSNPNLYWYRQAAGRGLQLLFYSVGIGQISSEVPQNLSASRPQDRQFILSSKKLLLSDSGFYLCAWRESGNTIYFGEGSWLTVV.

The chain couples TRBV18 to TRBJ1-1, with D uncertain. This CDR3 contains 14 residues. Trimming removed 2 bases at V and 1 base at J, with 8 bases between. CDR1 is KGHSH and CDR2 is LQKENI in the germline V gene. CDR3: CASSPNSGNTEAFF. The CDR3 DNA sequence: TGTGCCAGCTCACCAAACTCCGGGAACACTGAAGCTTTCTTT.

V is TRBV28 and J is TRBJ1-1; D not certain. V gave up 3 bases and J gave up 1 base, with 6 bases separating them. The CDR3 is 13 residues long. CDR1 is MDHEN and CDR2 is SYDVKM in the germline V gene. CDR3 residues: CASSFSGNTEAFF. The CDR3 DNA reads as TGTGCCAGCAGTTTTTCCGGGAACACTGAAGCTTTCTTT.

This chain connects TRBV30 to TRBJ1-6; D possibly corresponds to TRBD1 (6 bases). Trimming stripped 5 bases from V and 0 bases from J, with 8 bases between. CDR3 size: 14 residues. The germline gives CDR1 GTSNPN, CDR2 SVGIG (reference sequence). The CDR3 nucleotides read TGTGCCTGGGGACAGAGCTCCTATAATTCACCCCTCCACTTT. Its translation is CAWGQSSYNSPLHF.

This clone was detected only a few times. V usage is TRBV27 and J usage is TRBJ1-2, with no clear D. This CDR3 spans 13 amino acids. The V end was cut by 3 bases, the J end by 5 bases, with 10 bases between. Germline V gene lookup returns CDR1 MNHEY and CDR2 SMNVEV (reference sequence). CDR3 region: CASSFSRNYGYTF. The DNA for the CDR3 is TGTGCCAGCAGTTTCTCGAGGAATTATGGCTACACCTTC.

The chain combines TRBV6-4 with TRBJ2-1; the D is unclear. The germline CDR1 and CDR2 sequences are MRHNA and SNTAGT. This CDR3 is built from 15 residues. The V end lost 0 bases, the J end lost 10 bases, and 16 bases lay between the germline ends. CDR3 sequence reads: CASSDSNLPPREQFF. The CDR3, as DNA: TGTGCCAGCAGTGACTCGAATCTTCCCCCTAGAGAGCAGTTCTTC.

This clone was picked up one time. The chain employs TRBV6-6 and TRBJ2-7, with D maybe TRBD1 (5 bases). The length of the CDR3 is 17 residues. The V gene's germline CDR1 is MNHNY and CDR2 SVGAGI (reference sequence). The V end lost 6 bases, the J end lost 1 base, and 22 bases lay between the germline ends. The CDR3 sequence is CASSRPGGAGRSYEQYF. In DNA, the CDR3 is TGTGCCAGCAGCCGACCGGGTGGGGCAGGGCGATCCTACGAGCAGTACTTC.

On this clone itself: At one of its ends the junction is not consistent with the germline gene, which may arise from a read error. The chain joins TRBV6-2 or TRBV6-3 to TRBJ2-5; 11 positions agree with TRBD2. The CDR3 consists of 16 residues. Per the germline V gene, CDR1 is MNHEY and CDR2 is SVGEGT. CDR3 residues: CASSYWTSGFQETQYF. Written as DNA, the CDR3 is TGTGCCAGCAGCTACTGGACTAGCGGGTTCCAAGAGACCCAGTACTTC.

V and J are TRBV21-1 and TRBJ2-7; TRBD1 is the table's D call, not checked against the DNA. TRBV21-1 is an annotated pseudogene. This CDR3 is 19 amino acids long. This chain's CDR3 is CASSKEGGQFRPVGYEQYF. The CDR3 region has the DNA TGTGCCAGCAGCAAAGAGGGGGGACAGTTTCGGCCCGTTGGGTACGAGCAGTACTTC.

The chain recombines TRBV10-3 with TRBJ1-4; a possible D gene is TRBD1 (6 bases). The CDR3 has 15 residues. Looked up from germline, CDR1 is ENHRY and CDR2 is SYGVKD. Trimming took 0 bases from V and 3 from J, leaving 8 bases between them. The CDR3 DNA sequence: TGTGCCATCAGTGAGTCGGACAGAGCTAATGAAAAACTGTTTTTT. Protein sequence: CAISESDRANEKLFF.

This clone was found a few times. The rearrangement joins TRBV7-8 to TRBJ1-5; D might be TRBD1 (5 bases). Trimming cost V 8 bases and J 6 bases, with 14 bases left between them. This CDR3 is 13 amino acids long. In germline, CDR1 is SGHVS, CDR2 FQNEAQ. CDR3 in DNA: TGTGCCAGCCGGCGGGGGGGAAGTCAGCCCCAGCATTTT. Its translation: CASRRGGSQPQHF.

The rearrangement links TRBV11-2 to TRBJ2-1; 12 nucleotides match TRBD2. CDR3 length equals 17 residues. Germline loops: CDR1 SGHAT, CDR2 FQNNGV. V lost 10 bases, J lost 5 bases, and 15 bases stayed unmatched. CDR3 amino acids: CATHGLAGGRLNNEQFF. The CDR3 nucleotides are TGTGCCACCCACGGCCTAGCGGGAGGGCGTCTGAACAATGAGCAGTTCTTC.

The rearrangement uses TRBV5-6 and TRBJ2-1, with D perhaps matching TRBD2 (5 bases). This CDR3 spans 14 amino acids. Germline lookup yields CDR1 SGHDT and CDR2 YYEEEE. Trimming stripped 3 bases from V and 3 bases from J, with 10 bases between. Here the CDR3 DNA reads TGTGCCAGCAGCTCAGCCGGGAACTACAATGAGCAGTTCTTC. This encodes CASSSAGNYNEQFF. Drawing the rest from reference TRBV5-6 and TRBJ2-1, the complete variable domain is DAGVTQSPTHLIKTRGQQVTLRCSPKSGHDTVSWYQQALGQGPQFIFQYYEEEERQRGNFPDRFSGHQFPNYSSELNVNALLLGDSALYLCASSSAGNYNEQFFGPGTRLTVL.

This clone has only one observation. The chain carries TRBV5-1 and TRBJ2-7, with D possibly being TRBD2 (5 bases). The CDR3 has 14 amino acids. Trimming took 4 bases from V and 1 from J, leaving 12 bases between them. The germline V gene has CDR1 SGHRS and CDR2 YFSETQ. CDR3 nucleotide sequence: TGCGCCAGCAGCCAGGACTTCTTGTCCTACGAGCAGTACTTC. This codes for CASSQDFLSYEQYF.

The chain joins TRBV2 to TRBJ1-2; no definite D call. The V gene lost 0 bases and the J gene lost 0 bases, with 14 bases spanning the gap. Per the germline V gene, CDR1 is SNHLY and CDR2 is FYNNEI. CDR3 length: 17 residues. In DNA form, the CDR3 reads TGTGCCAGCAGTGAAGCAATGTCAGTGCCAGCTAACTATGGCTACACCTTC. This sequence encodes CASSEAMSVPANYGYTF.